The rows below give T cell receptor beta chains drawn from one sample of a study of blood T cell repertoires in COVID-19. TCRdb's copy holds only in-frame clones and misses some; the assay was immunoSEQ multiplex PCR. The data show 270,000 or so clones, roughly 90% seen once. The sequenced sample was peripheral blood. These receptors originate from a woman aged 55-69 years with COVID-19, enrolled during active disease. Each CDR3 is given with its conserved first and last residue. Each record gives: CDR3 DNA, CDR3 protein, V gene, J gene, D gene, clone size. A D gene is named only where the DNA matches it firmly. Not all rows give a size; the values are once, few, many and, for expanded clones, a class.

TGTGCCAGCAGTTCCCGCGCAGGGCGGAACACCGGGGAGCTGTTTTTT	CASSSRAGRNTGELFF	TRBV6-5	TRBJ2-2	.	few
TGTGCCAGCAGTTATGGGGGGGGGAACTACGAGCAGTACTTC	CASSYGGGNYEQYF	TRBV27	TRBJ2-7	TRBD2	.
TGTGCCAGCAGCTTAGGGGAGGGTACGCAGTATTTT	CASSLGEGTQYF	TRBV7-3	TRBJ2-3	TRBD2	.
TGTGCCAGCAGTGTTCCCGGAGGGGTAAACACTGAAGCTTTCTTT	CASSVPGGVNTEAFF	TRBV25-1	TRBJ1-1	.	.
TGTGCCAGCAGCTACCCACCGGGGGAGACCCAGTACTTC	CASSYPPGETQYF	TRBV5-8	TRBJ2-5	.	.
TGTGCCAGCAGCCAACCAGCAGGGAGAAACACCATATATTTT	CASSQPAGRNTIYF	TRBV3-1/TRBV3-2	TRBJ1-3	.	.
TGTGCCAGCAGCAAACCAGGGAACACTGAAGCTTTCTTT	CASSKPGNTEAFF	TRBV21-1	TRBJ1-1	.	.
TGTGCCAGCAGCCGAGGGGGCCTAGACAATGAGCAGTTCTTC	CASSRGGLDNEQFF	TRBV3-1/TRBV3-2	TRBJ2-1	TRBD1	.
TGTGCCAGCAGCCTACGGACTAGCGGGGGGGTATTGACAGATACGCAGTATTTT	CASSLRTSGGVLTDTQYF	TRBV3-1/TRBV3-2	TRBJ2-3	TRBD2	.
TGTGCCAGCAGCTCGGGACAGGGAGCCTTTTTTTGCCTGAGAACCTCGGACACTGAAGCTTTCTTT	CASSSGQGAFFCLRTSDTEAFF	TRBV7-3	TRBJ1-1	TRBD1	.
TGTGCCAGCAGCGTCGGACAGGGGAATAATGAAAAACTGTTTTTT	CASSVGQGNNEKLFF	TRBV9	TRBJ1-4	TRBD1	few
TGTGCCAGCAGCTTAAATAGCGGTAACACCGGGGAGCTGTTTTTT	CASSLNSGNTGELFF	TRBV7-3	TRBJ2-2	.	.
TGTGCCAGCAGTTACGACAGGGGGCCCGGGGAGCTGTTTTTT	CASSYDRGPGELFF	TRBV6-5	TRBJ2-2	TRBD1	once
TGTGCCAGCAGCCAAGGGTACAGCGGGGTCTCCTACGAGCAGTACTTC	CASSQGYSGVSYEQYF	TRBV3-1/TRBV3-2	TRBJ2-7	TRBD2	.
TGCAGCGTTGAAGTCTCCCGCGGAGCTTTCTTT	CSVEVSRGAFF	TRBV29-1	TRBJ1-1	.	.
TGTGCCACCCAAATGGGGGCGCGAACTGAAGCTTTCTTT	CATQMGARTEAFF	TRBV6-5	TRBJ1-1	.	.
TGCAGCGCGAGGGGGAGCGGGGAGCTGTTTTTT	CSARGSGELFF	TRBV29-1	TRBJ2-2	.	.
TGTGCCAGCAGTTACTCGGGGACAGGGTCTACTGGGGCCAACGTCCTGACTTTC	CASSYSGTGSTGANVLTF	TRBV6-2/TRBV6-3	TRBJ2-6	TRBD1	few
TGCAGCGTTCCGGCCAGGGGCTATGGCTACACCTTC	CSVPARGYGYTF	TRBV29-1	TRBJ1-2	.	.
TGTGCCAGCAGTTACTCGAGGCAAATAGATACGCAGTATTTT	CASSYSRQIDTQYF	TRBV6-5	TRBJ2-3	.	.
TGTGCCAGCAGCCCCGCCGCAGGGGCCGGAGGTTCACCCCTCCACTTT	CASSPAAGAGGSPLHF	TRBV7-2	TRBJ1-6	.	.
TGTGCCAGCAGCTTAGGGGCTAGCGGGGCTCAAGAGACCCAGTACTTC	CASSLGASGAQETQYF	TRBV7-6	TRBJ2-5	TRBD2	.
TGTGCCAGCAGCAAAGTTGGGAGACTAGCGGACCAAGAGACCCAGTACTTC	CASSKVGRLADQETQYF	TRBV21-1	TRBJ2-5	.	.
TGTGCCACCAGCAGAGGAGGAGCAGGGGCTCGGGATACGCAGTATTTT	CATSRGGAGARDTQYF	TRBV15	TRBJ2-3	.	.
TGTGCCAGCAGCCCTGGCATAAACATTCAGTACTTC	CASSPGINIQYF	TRBV4-2	TRBJ2-4	.	.
TGTGCCAGCAGCCATAACAGGGGTCAAGGCACTGAAGCTTTCTTT	CASSHNRGQGTEAFF	TRBV7-2	TRBJ1-1	TRBD1	.
TGTGCCAGCAGCTTAGTTAGGGGGTTGAGCAATCAGCCCCAGCATTTT	CASSLVRGLSNQPQHF	TRBV7-8	TRBJ1-5	.	.
TGCAGTGCCACTATGAACACTGAAGCTTTCTTT	CSATMNTEAFF	TRBV20-1	TRBJ1-1	.	.
TGTGCCAGCAGCTTAGACAGGTCTGAAGCTTTCTTT	CASSLDRSEAFF	TRBV11-2	TRBJ1-1	.	.
TGTGCCAGCCGTTTGGCGGGGGCGAACACCGGGGAGCTGTTTTTT	CASRLAGANTGELFF	TRBV6-2/TRBV6-3	TRBJ2-2	TRBD2	.
TGCGCCAGCAGCTTGGGAGGACAGGGGCGAGGTGCTTTCTTT	CASSLGGQGRGAFF	TRBV5-1	TRBJ1-1	TRBD1	.
TGCGCCAGCAGCGCTAGGACAGGGGTGGACACTGAAGCTTTCTTT	CASSARTGVDTEAFF	TRBV5-1	TRBJ1-1	TRBD1	.
TGTGCCAGCAGCTCCTCGACAGGGGAAAATCAGCCCCAGCATTTT	CASSSSTGENQPQHF	TRBV7-8	TRBJ1-5	TRBD1	once
TGCGCCAGCAGTCAATGGCCTCTTGATGGGGGGACTCTATACAATGAGCAGTTCTTC	CASSQWPLDGGTLYNEQFF	TRBV23-1	TRBJ2-1	.	.
TGTGCCAGCAGATCAACTACAGGGGCTTGGCAGCCCCAGCATTTT	CASRSTTGAWQPQHF	TRBV6-5	TRBJ1-5	TRBD1	.
TGCGCCAGCAGCCAAGACATTGCAACTAATGAAAAACTGTTTTTT	CASSQDIATNEKLFF	TRBV4-3	TRBJ1-4	.	.
TGTGCCAGCAGCAAATCCGGGACAGGGAATGAGCAGTTCTTC	CASSKSGTGNEQFF	TRBV6-5	TRBJ2-1	TRBD1	.
TGTGCCAGCAGCAAGGGACAGGGGGCCTCTAATGAAAAACTGTTTTTT	CASSKGQGASNEKLFF	TRBV11-2	TRBJ1-4	TRBD1	.
TGTGCCAGCAGCTTAGCGAGACAGGGATCCAATGAAAAACTGTTTTTT	CASSLARQGSNEKLFF	TRBV7-9	TRBJ1-4	TRBD1	.
TGTGCCAGCAGCACCTACAGGGGGAATCTGAACACTGAAGCTTTCTTT	CASSTYRGNLNTEAFF	TRBV9	TRBJ1-1	TRBD1	.
TGTGCCAGCATTCCTCCCGGGACAGGGCAATTGTACACTGAAGCTTTCTTT	CASIPPGTGQLYTEAFF	TRBV7-2	TRBJ1-1	TRBD1	.
TGCGCCAGCAGCCAAGAACAGGGGGCTAGGAACACTGAAGCTTTCTTT	CASSQEQGARNTEAFF	TRBV4-1	TRBJ1-1	TRBD1	.